Presented here are 32 T cell receptor beta chains from one specimen sequenced in a study of control samples from healthy donors and cancer patients. Here immunoSEQ multiplex PCR was the method, and the copy in TCRdb shows in-frame clones only, minus some. The sample lists about 92,000 clones, almost 85% occurring once. The sequencing sample was made of blood. The receptors shown here come from a woman aged 60-75 years in good health.

This clone has just a few counts. The chain recombines TRBV28 with TRBJ2-3; the match to TRBD1 covers 8 bases. J gave up 4 bases and V 2 bases, and 8 bases lay outside the gene matches. The CDR3 has 16 amino acids. Per the germline V gene, CDR1 is MDHEN and CDR2 is SYDVKM. The CDR3: CASSLSQGALPDTQYF. The CDR3 DNA sequence: TGTGCCAGCAGTTTAAGTCAGGGGGCCCTCCCAGATACGCAGTATTTT.

This rearrangement joins TRBV28 to TRBJ2-5; 8 nucleotides agree with TRBD2. V gave up 7 bases and J gave up 5 bases; unmatched junction bases: 6. The V gene's germline CDR1 is MDHEN and CDR2 SYDVKM. The CDR3 runs 13 residues. The CDR3 region has the DNA TGTGCCAGCAACGGGGGGGAAGGGGAGACCCAGTACTTC. It yields the protein CASNGGEGETQYF.

The J gene is TRBJ1-2, the V gene TRBV6-5; TRBD1 matches 10 bases. V lost 10 bases, J lost 2 bases, and 4 bases stayed unmatched. The CDR3 extends over 13 amino acids. The germline V gene encodes CDR1 MNHEY and CDR2 SVGAGI. CDR3 residues: CATRGQGNYGYTF. As DNA, the CDR3 is TGTGCCACCAGGGGACAGGGGAACTATGGCTACACCTTC.

V and J are TRBV20-1 and TRBJ1-1, with no clear D. The CDR3 has 11 amino acids. Looked up from germline, CDR1 is DFQATT and CDR2 is SNEGSKA (reference sequence). Trimming stripped 3 bases from V and 3 bases from J, with 5 bases between. In DNA, the CDR3 is TGCAGTGCTAGTCAGCACACTGAAGCTTTCTTT. Translating it yields CSASQHTEAFF.

CDR3 sequence (DNA): TGTGCCAGTACCCCCCGCCCCGGAGGTAGCCAAGAGACCCAGTACTTC. This sequence encodes CASTPRPGGSQETQYF. The chain recombines TRBV19 with TRBJ2-5, with a possible D match to TRBD2 (5 bases). Trimming removed 7 bases from V and 1 base from J, with 19 bases in between. Germline V gene data show CDR1 as LNHDA and CDR2 as SQIVND (reference sequence). The CDR3 runs 16 residues. The full variable domain, rest sourced from reference TRBV19 and TRBJ2-5, is DGGITQSPKYLFRKEGQNVTLSCEQNLNHDAMYWYRQDPGQGLRLIYYSQIVNDFQKGDIAEGYSVSREKKESFPLTVTSAQKNPTAFYLCASTPRPGGSQETQYFGPGTRLLVL.

The chain employs TRBV6-6 and TRBJ1-2, with D possibly being TRBD1 (6 bases). CDR3 size: 12 residues. The V end was cut by 6 bases, the J end by 3 bases, with 8 bases between. CDR1 is MNHNY and CDR2 is SVGAGI in the germline V gene (reference sequence). This chain's CDR3 is CASRAGDYGYTF. CDR3 DNA: TGTGCCAGCAGGGCAGGGGACTATGGCTACACCTTC.

This clone was counted only a few times. The chain is built from TRBV7-8 and TRBJ1-2; no firm D call. V was trimmed by 5 bases and J by 2 bases, leaving 15 bases between them. The CDR3 has 15 residues. In germline, CDR1 is SGHVS, CDR2 FQNEAQ. CDR3 sequence reads: CASSTRDRLNYGYTF. The CDR3 nucleotides are TGTGCCAGCAGCACCCGGGATAGGTTGAACTATGGCTACACCTTC. The full variable domain, in which reference TRBV7-8 and TRBJ1-2 provide the parts outside the CDR3, is GAGVSQSPRYKVAKRGQDVALRCDPISGHVSLFWYQQALGQGPEFLTYFQNEAQLDKSGLPSDRFFAERPEGSVSTLKIQRTQQEDSAVYLCASSTRDRLNYGYTFGSGTRLTVV.

Here the CDR3 reads CASSGTIFTAGTGELFF. CDR3 nucleotide sequence: TGTGCCAGCAGCGGGACTATCTTCACCGCGGGCACCGGGGAGCTGTTTTTT. This rearrangement joins TRBV3-1 (or the pseudogene TRBV3-2) to TRBJ2-2, with 7 positions matching TRBD2. Trimming removed 5 bases from V and 4 bases from J; junction bases left unmatched: 13. Germline V gives CDR1 LGHDT, CDR2 YNNKEL (reference sequence). There are 17 residues in the CDR3.

To note about this clone: One end of the junction does not line up with germline, which may come from a read error. The chain links TRBV5-5 to TRBJ2-2; weak D call: TRBD2 (5 bases). The CDR3 extends over 13 amino acids. Germline assignment: CDR1 SGHKS and CDR2 YYEKEE (reference sequence). CDR3 in amino acids: CASSLGPTGELLF. CDR3 DNA sequence: TGTGCCAGCAGCCTCGGTCCCACCGGGGAGCTGCTTTTT.

The chain recombines TRBV18 with TRBJ2-7; 8 bases are shared with TRBD1. With V trimmed by 3 bases and J by 2 bases, 3 bases remained unmatched. The CDR3 extends over 14 amino acids. Germline CDR1 reads KGHSH; CDR2 reads LQKENI. CDR3 loop: CASSPGQAAYEQYF. In DNA, the CDR3 is TGTGCCAGCTCACCGGGACAGGCAGCCTACGAGCAGTACTTC.

The chain joins TRBV5-1 to TRBJ1-2, with D possibly being TRBD1 (5 bases). From germline, CDR1 is SGHRS and CDR2 YFSETQ. The CDR3 covers 14 residues. With 0 bases removed from V and 12 bases from J, the gap between germline ends came to 18 bases. This CDR3 reads CASSLVGGVGTDTF. The DNA for the CDR3 is TGCGCCAGCAGCTTGGTTGGGGGGGTCGGAACAGACACCTTC.

The chain carries TRBV28 and TRBJ2-2, with TRBD1 matching over 7 bases. There are 15 residues in the CDR3. Germline CDR1 MDHEN, CDR2 SYDVKM. Trimming took 7 bases from V and 7 from J; bases not matched to a gene: 12. CDR3 nucleotides: TGTGCCAGCATGAGAACAGGGGAAAGAATCGGGGAGCTGTTTTTT. Protein product: CASMRTGERIGELFF.

This rearrangement joins TRBV10-2 to TRBJ2-1; possible D gene TRBD1, 6 bases. Germline-derived CDR1 and CDR2 are WSHSY and SAAADI. Trimming left V 2 bases short and J 8 bases short, with 16 bases between. The CDR3 contains 15 residues. The CDR3 region has the DNA TGCGCCAGCAGTGAGGGGACACTGAGAGGGGATGAGCAGTTCTTC. Amino acid sequence: CASSEGTLRGDEQFF.

This rearrangement joins TRBV5-5 to TRBJ1-5; TRBD1 agrees at 8 bases. J lost 4 bases, V lost 4 bases, and 10 bases had no gene match. There are 16 residues in the CDR3. Germline CDR1 reads SGHKS; CDR2 reads YYEKEE (reference sequence). CDR3 nucleotides: TGTGCCAGCAGCGGCGGACTCGGGACAGGTAATCAGCCCCAGCATTTT. The encoded protein is CASSGGLGTGNQPQHF.

The table lists this clone with a count of one. CDR3 sequence: CASSPAGTVDEQYF. The CDR3 region has the DNA TGTGCCAGCAGTCCGGCGGGAACGGTTGACGAGCAGTACTTC. V gene TRBV2 combines with J gene TRBJ2-7; a possible D gene is TRBD2 (6 bases). Germline V gene data show CDR1 as SNHLY and CDR2 as FYNNEI. The germline V and J ends were trimmed by 5 bases and 5 bases, with 16 bases remaining between them. The CDR3 contains 14 residues. Based on the CDR3 plus reference TRBV2 and TRBJ2-7, the full variable domain is EPEVTQTPSHQVTQMGQEVILRCVPISNHLYFYWYRQILGQKVEFLVSFYNNEISEKSEIFDDQFSVERPDGSNFTLKIRSTKLEDSAMYFCASSPAGTVDEQYFGPGTRLTVT.

The table lists this clone with a count of one. This chain connects TRBV7-9 to TRBJ1-2; D is unclear. Germline CDR1 SEHNR, CDR2 FQNEAQ (reference sequence). Trimming shortened V by 4 bases and J by 4 bases, and 13 bases separated the two germline ends. This CDR3 has 14 residues. The CDR3 is CASSSIDGIYGYTF. The CDR3, as DNA: TGTGCCAGCAGCTCCATTGACGGGATCTATGGCTACACCTTC. The entire variable domain, with the rest obtained from reference TRBV7-9 and TRBJ1-2, is as follows: DTGVSQNPRHKITKRGQNVTFRCDPISEHNRLYWYRQTLGQGPEFLTYFQNEAQLEKSRLLSDRFSAERPKGSFSTLEIQRTEQGDSAMYLCASSSIDGIYGYTFGSGTRLTVV.

The V and J genes are TRBV12-5 and TRBJ1-5; 7 bases line up with TRBD1. Germline loops: CDR1 LGHNT, CDR2 FRNRAP. Trimming at V came to 3 bases and at J to 9 bases, leaving 8 bases not matched to a gene. This CDR3 has 14 amino acids. The CDR3 region is CASGFAQGERPQHF. The CDR3 nucleotides are TGTGCTAGTGGTTTCGCGCAGGGGGAGAGGCCCCAGCATTTT. Full variable domain (missing parts from reference TRBV12-5 and TRBJ1-5): DARVTQTPRHKVTEMGQEVTMRCQPILGHNTVFWYRQTMMQGLELLAYFRNRAPLDDSGMPKDRFSAEMPDATLATLKIQPSEPRDSAVYFCASGFAQGERPQHFGDGTRLSIL.

Only one count was recorded for this clone. The chain uses TRBV11-3 and TRBJ1-1; 7 bases are a match to TRBD1. V lost 2 bases to trimming and J lost 6 bases; unmatched junction nucleotides: 3. The CDR3 sequence is 13 residues long. CDR1 is SGHNT and CDR2 is YENEEA in the germline V gene. The CDR3 loop reads CASSLQGGAEAFF. The CDR3 bases are TGTGCCAGCAGCTTACAGGGGGGAGCTGAAGCTTTCTTT. The entire variable domain, with the rest obtained from reference TRBV11-3 and TRBJ1-1, is as follows: EAGVVQSPRYKIIEKKQPVAFWCNPISGHNTLYWYLQNLGQGPELLIRYENEEAVDDSQLPKDRFSAERLKGVDSTLKIQPAELGDSAVYLCASSLQGGAEAFFGQGTRLTVV.

The genes are TRBV5-1 and TRBJ1-2, with TRBD1 as a possible D gene (5 bases). The V and J ends lost 1 base and 3 bases respectively, with 7 bases between them. Germline V gives CDR1 SGHRS, CDR2 YFSETQ. This CDR3 contains 13 residues. CDR3 in amino acids: CASSLQGDYGYTF. CDR3 DNA: TGCGCCAGCAGCTTGCAGGGAGACTATGGCTACACCTTC.

This clone was detected only once. This chain links TRBV7-9 with TRBJ2-7; 11 bases fit TRBD2. In germline, CDR1 is SEHNR, CDR2 FQNEAQ (reference sequence). This CDR3 region has 16 residues. With 0 bases clipped from V and 0 bases from J, the junction kept 1 base outside the gene matches. The CDR3 is CASSLATSGGSYEQYF. DNA for the CDR3: TGTGCCAGCAGCTTAGCTACTAGCGGGGGCTCCTACGAGCAGTACTTC.

V usage is TRBV19 and J usage is TRBJ2-7; TRBD2 agrees at 9 bases. The ends lost 4 bases at V and 7 bases at J; junction bases unmatched: 14. The CDR3 covers 16 residues. CDR1 is LNHDA and CDR2 is SQIVND in the germline V gene (reference sequence). CDR3 in DNA: TGTGCCAGTAGTAAATGGGTGACTAGCGGATCTGGTGAGCAGTACTTC. Amino acid sequence: CASSKWVTSGSGEQYF.

The chain uses TRBV3-1 (or the pseudogene TRBV3-2) and TRBJ2-7; 9 nucleotides agree with TRBD1. J lost 2 bases, V lost 4 bases, and 6 bases had no gene match. There are 15 residues in the CDR3. Looked up from germline, CDR1 is LGHDT and CDR2 is YNNKEL (reference sequence). Here the CDR3 DNA reads TGTGCCAGCAGCCGATTAGACAGGGGGGCCTACGAGCAGTACTTC. Its protein is CASSRLDRGAYEQYF.

The V and J genes are TRBV9 and TRBJ1-3, with D perhaps TRBD1 (5 bases). Germline CDR1 and CDR2: SGDLS and YYNGEE. With 4 bases removed from V and 2 bases from J, the gap between germline ends came to 13 bases. The CDR3 is 15 residues long. CDR3 sequence (DNA): TGTGCCAGCAGCCCCCCTTGGGGGGCTGGAAACACCATATATTTT. It specifies CASSPPWGAGNTIYF.

J is TRBJ2-2 and V is TRBV28, with D hard to call. Trimming took 3 bases from V and 8 from J, leaving 4 bases between them. The length of the CDR3 is 11 residues. Germline V gene sequence: CDR1 MDHEN, CDR2 SYDVKM. For the CDR3, the DNA is TGTGCCAGCAGTTTGATGGGGGAGCTGTTTTTT. Translated, it gives CASSLMGELFF. Combining the CDR3 with reference TRBV28 and TRBJ2-2 gives the whole variable domain DVKVTQSSRYLVKRTGEKVFLECVQDMDHENMFWYRQDPGLGLRLIYFSYDVKMKEKGDIPEGYSVSREKKERFSLILESASTNQTSMYLCASSLMGELFFGEGSRLTVL.

The J gene is TRBJ1-4, the V gene TRBV6-5; D is perhaps TRBD1 (5 bases). V shed 2 bases and J shed 11 bases, with 12 bases lying between them. The CDR3 is 13 residues long. Germline V gives CDR1 MNHEY, CDR2 SVGAGI. The CDR3 sequence is CASSYDGGKKLFF. The CDR3 coding sequence is TGTGCCAGCAGTTACGACGGGGGGAAGAAACTGTTTTTT.

This clone showed up just a few times. The chain uses TRBV4-1 and TRBJ1-1; D is unresolved. CDR3 length: 14 amino acids. Trimming pared 0 bases from V and 1 base from J, leaving 6 bases between. Germline lookup yields CDR1 MGHRA and CDR2 YSYEKL. CDR3 in amino acids: CASSQEAGNTEAFF. CDR3 DNA: TGCGCCAGCAGCCAAGAAGCTGGGAACACTGAAGCTTTCTTT.

This clone showed up just a few times. The chain combines TRBV6-5 with TRBJ1-2; TRBD1 might be the D (6 bases). This CDR3 is 13 amino acids long. Germline-derived CDR1 and CDR2 are MNHEY and SVGAGI. Trimming pared 7 bases from V and 6 bases from J, leaving 15 bases between. The CDR3 DNA reads as TGTGCCAGCATAAGTTATACAGGGAATGGCTACACCTTC. Translation gives CASISYTGNGYTF.

This clone was detected only once. The chain joins TRBV28 to TRBJ1-1, with D perhaps TRBD1 (5 bases). Trimming removed 8 bases at V and 4 bases at J, with 17 bases between. CDR1 MDHEN and CDR2 SYDVKM come from the germline V gene. The CDR3 length is 14 residues. The CDR3 reads CASVRRVIGTEAFF. The CDR3 DNA reads TGTGCCAGCGTACGCAGGGTGATTGGCACTGAAGCTTTCTTT.

The chain has TRBV5-8 and TRBJ2-1; 11 positions agree with TRBD2. Trimming removed 4 bases from V and 5 bases from J; junction bases left unmatched: 11. Germline V lookup: CDR1 SGHTS, CDR2 YDEGEE. CDR3 length: 17 residues. CDR3 sequence reads: CASSANPTSGSNNEQFF. CDR3 DNA: TGTGCCAGCAGCGCAAACCCTACTAGCGGGAGTAACAATGAGCAGTTCTTC.

The CDR3 nucleotides read TGTGCCAGCAGCCAAGATCAGGGTGTCTATGGCTACACCTTC. This gives the protein CASSQDQGVYGYTF. The chain links TRBV14 to TRBJ1-2; D perhaps matches TRBD1 (5 bases). CDR1 is SGHDN, CDR2 FVKESK, per germline. Trimming removed 0 bases from V and 4 bases from J, with 9 bases in between. The CDR3 is 14 amino acids.

The rearrangement links TRBV18 to TRBJ2-1; 16 bases are a match to TRBD2. CDR1 and CDR2 from the germline V gene are KGHSH and LQKENI. The CDR3 has 20 amino acids. V shed 2 bases and J 3 bases; nucleotides not matched to a gene: 10. This CDR3 is CASSPTLGLAGGLHYNEQFF. In DNA, the CDR3 is TGTGCCAGCTCACCAACCCTGGGACTAGCGGGAGGGCTCCACTACAATGAGCAGTTCTTC.

This chain links TRBV7-8 with TRBJ1-3; D is undetermined. Trimming left V 2 bases short and J 2 bases short, with 13 bases between. The CDR3 consists of 16 residues. The V gene's germline CDR1 is SGHVS and CDR2 FQNEAQ. Written as DNA, the CDR3 is TGTGCCAGCAGCTTATTCCGGACCGGAGCTGGAAACACCATATATTTT. It specifies CASSLFRTGAGNTIYF.